The present T cell receptor (beta chain) was sequenced within a study of T cells in Graves' hyperthyroidism and ophthalmopathy. Study-wide findings and caveats: Before onset, ophthalmopathy was predicted by the model a median around 6 months earlier. Blood samples included most of the expanded thyroid clonotypes exceeding 0.001.

TCR beta CDR3 regions were amplified from RNA transcripts. The TCR CDR3 first-round RT-PCR relied on the HTBI primer set. TCRdb re-called the multiplex PCR reads through MiXCR, storing one row per CDR3 protein. This sample has some 510,000 distinct CDR3 sequences, with more than 45% found just once. Worth noting for this clonotype: The target antigen is unknown.

Germline values: CDR1 SGHAT, CDR2 FQNNGV. The V end was cut by 3 bases, the J end by 7 bases, with 21 bases between. The CDR3 has 16 residues. The sample consisted of peripheral blood or thyroid tissue (not recorded which). This receptor was taken from a woman aged 18-29 years with Graves' hyperthyroidism. J is TRBJ2-5 and V is TRBV11-2, with D possibly matching TRBD1 (7 bases). CDR3 amino acids: CASSLGGTVDPGTQYF. CDR3 coding DNA: TGTGCCAGCAGCTTGGGCGGGACAGTCGACCCTGGGACCCAGTACTTC.